The next 22 T cell receptor beta chains were all read from a single sample in a study of blood T cell repertoires in COVID-19. Sequencing used immunoSEQ multiplex PCR; TCRdb keeps in-frame clones, though not all of them. Of 120,000 to 150,000 clones in the sample, around 81% are singletons; the top ten hold 8%. Specimen: peripheral blood. These receptors were obtained from a human donor in a cohort sampled during active COVID-19.

The chain links TRBV7-9 to TRBJ2-6; 9 bases align to TRBD1. V lost 7 bases, J lost 3 bases, and 16 bases stayed unmatched. The V gene's germline CDR1 is SEHNR and CDR2 FQNEAQ (reference sequence). The CDR3 consists of 19 residues. CDR3 nucleotide sequence: TGTGCCAGCAACCCGTCTCTGGGACAGGGACCCTTTGGGGCCAACGTCCTGACTTTC. Protein: CASNPSLGQGPFGANVLTF. Together with reference TRBV7-9 and TRBJ2-6, the CDR3 gives the full variable domain: DTGVSQNPRHKITKRGQNVTFRCDPISEHNRLYWYRQTLGQGPEFLTYFQNEAQLEKSRLLSDRFSAERPKGSFSTLEIQRTEQGDSAMYLCASNPSLGQGPFGANVLTFGAGSRLTVL.

The rearrangement uses TRBV7-2 and TRBJ1-1; possibly TRBD1 for D (5 bases). The germline CDR1 and CDR2 sequences are SGHTA and FQGNSA. This CDR3 is 15 amino acids long. V shed 1 base and J shed 5 bases, with 14 bases lying between them. CDR3 protein: CASSLDPQGWTEAFF. The DNA for the CDR3 is TGTGCCAGCAGCTTAGACCCCCAGGGTTGGACTGAAGCTTTCTTT.

The sample holds one count of this clone. This CDR3 reads CASSPGQYIYGYTF. The DNA of the CDR3 is TGTGCCAGCAGCCCCGGACAGTACATCTATGGCTACACCTTC. V is TRBV3-1 (or the pseudogene TRBV3-2) and J is TRBJ1-2; D possibly corresponds to TRBD1 (6 bases). The CDR3 consists of 14 residues. Looked up from germline, CDR1 is LGHDT and CDR2 is YNNKEL (reference sequence). Trimming left V 4 bases short and J 4 bases short, with 13 bases between.

The chain employs TRBV7-2 and TRBJ1-3, with D possibly being TRBD1 (5 bases). The V gene's germline CDR1 is SGHTA and CDR2 FQGNSA. CDR3 size: 15 residues. V lost 5 bases to trimming and J lost 4 bases, with 15 bases between them. DNA of the CDR3: TGTGCCAGCAGCCCCCGCAGGGCAGGGGGAAACACCATATATTTT. Its translation is CASSPRRAGGNTIYF.

The chain couples TRBV21-1 to TRBJ2-1; no DNA check was done on the table's D call, TRBD2. TRBV21-1 represents a pseudogene. The CDR3 has 18 residues. The DNA for the CDR3 is TGTGCCAGCAGCAATAGTCTAGCGGGGGGGCGATCCTACAATGAGCAGTTCTTC. Translated, it gives CASSNSLAGGRSYNEQFF.

This chain uses TRBV12-5 with TRBJ2-2, with 11 positions matching TRBD1. Germline V gene sequence: CDR1 LGHNT, CDR2 FRNRAP. Unmatched junction bases numbered 3, after V lost 5 bases and J lost 4 bases. The CDR3 length is 15 residues. The CDR3 sequence is CASGRTGGRTGELFF. Written as DNA, the CDR3 is TGTGCTAGTGGTAGGACAGGGGGCCGCACCGGGGAGCTGTTTTTT.

For the CDR3, the DNA is TGTGCCAGCAATCGCGGGGGCCGGGGGGAGAGGCCCGGGGAGCTGTTTTTT. It translates to CASNRGGRGERPGELFF. The V call is TRBV6-6, the J call TRBJ2-2; the D gene is possibly TRBD2 (7 bases). The CDR3 spans 17 residues. Trimming took off 7 bases at V and 6 bases at J, with 24 bases between the two ends. The V gene's germline CDR1 is MNHNY and CDR2 SVGAGI (reference sequence).

CDR3 sequence (DNA): TGTGCCAGCAGCCGCGGTGGGGGCCACGAGCAGTACTTC. Protein: CASSRGGGHEQYF. The V gene is TRBV7-9, the J gene TRBJ2-7; a possible D gene is TRBD1 (6 bases). CDR3 size: 13 residues. Germline CDR1 and CDR2: SEHNR and FQNEAQ (reference sequence). V was cut by 5 bases and J by 5 bases, with 13 bases left in between.

Here the CDR3 DNA reads TGTGCCAGCAGGCCCGGGACAGAGGACAATCAGCCCCAGCATTTT. Amino acids: CASRPGTEDNQPQHF. The rearrangement links TRBV6-5 to TRBJ1-5; 7 bases map to TRBD1. The germline CDR1 and CDR2 sequences are MNHEY and SVGAGI. V lost 6 bases, J lost 3 bases, and 8 bases stayed unmatched. The CDR3 runs 15 residues.

The chain employs TRBV10-1 and TRBJ2-3; D possibly corresponds to TRBD2 (7 bases). This CDR3 has 15 amino acids. Trimming took 7 bases from V and 4 from J, leaving 18 bases between them. Per germline, CDR1 WNHNN and CDR2 SYGVQD (reference sequence). The DNA of the CDR3 is TGCGCCAGCAACTCGGGGGGCGGGAGCGCAGATACGCAGTATTTT. It codes for CASNSGGGSADTQYF.

CDR3 residues: CASSWGGTDTQYF. CDR3 DNA: TGCGCCAGCAGCTGGGGGGGCACAGATACGCAGTATTTT. The chain recombines TRBV5-1 with TRBJ2-3; weak D call: TRBD2 (6 bases). The CDR3 is made up of 13 amino acids. V was cut by 3 bases and J by 1 base, with 6 bases left in between. Germline lookup yields CDR1 SGHRS and CDR2 YFSETQ. The variable domain in full, with the rest retrieved from reference TRBV5-1 and TRBJ2-3, is KAGVTQTPRYLIKTRGQQVTLSCSPISGHRSVSWYQQTPGQGLQFLFEYFSETQRNKGNFPGRFSGRQFSNSRSEMNVSTLELGDSALYLCASSWGGTDTQYFGPGTRLTVL.

The V call is TRBV18, the J call TRBJ2-3; 8 nucleotides agree with TRBD2. V shed 6 bases, J shed 2 bases, and the junction held 10 bases outside the gene matches. The CDR3 consists of 16 residues. Looked up from germline, CDR1 is KGHSH and CDR2 is LQKENI. CDR3 nucleotides: TGTGCCAGCTCGCCCAGCTTAGCGGGACCCACAGATACGCAGTATTTT. Its translation: CASSPSLAGPTDTQYF. The full variable domain, with the rest looked up from reference TRBV18 and TRBJ2-3, is NAGVMQNPRHLVRRRGQEARLRCSPMKGHSHVYWYRQLPEEGLKFMVYLQKENIIDESGMPKERFSAEFPKEGPSILRIQQVVRGDSAAYFCASSPSLAGPTDTQYFGPGTRLTVL.

There are a few counts of this clone. CDR3 in amino acids: CASSSPRGLEDTQYF. CDR3 sequence (DNA): TGTGCCAGCAGCTCCCCTAGGGGGTTGGAAGATACGCAGTATTTT. V gene TRBV13 combines with J gene TRBJ2-3, with D perhaps matching TRBD1 (6 bases). The CDR3 covers 15 residues. Trimming stripped 4 bases from V and 5 bases from J, with 16 bases between. CDR1 is PRHDT and CDR2 is FYEKMQ in the germline V gene (reference sequence).

The V gene is TRBV4-1, the J gene TRBJ1-2; 8 bases fit TRBD1. The CDR3 covers 14 residues. The V and J ends lost 2 bases and 4 bases, in that order; junction bases with no gene match: 3. The germline V gene encodes CDR1 MGHRA and CDR2 YSYEKL. CDR3 DNA sequence: TGCGCCAGCAGCCAACCGGACAGGGCCTATGGCTACACCTTC. It codes for CASSQPDRAYGYTF.

V gene TRBV5-1 combines with J gene TRBJ1-4; 9 bases are a match to TRBD1. Looked up from germline, CDR1 is SGHRS and CDR2 is YFSETQ. CDR3 length: 18 residues. Trimming cost V 4 bases and J 7 bases; bases outside gene matches: 17. The DNA for the CDR3 is TGCGCCAGCAGCAAAGGGACTCACGGGGGGACAGGGCCTGAAAAACTGTTTTTT. Its translation: CASSKGTHGGTGPEKLFF. The full variable domain, rest sourced from reference TRBV5-1 and TRBJ1-4, is KAGVTQTPRYLIKTRGQQVTLSCSPISGHRSVSWYQQTPGQGLQFLFEYFSETQRNKGNFPGRFSGRQFSNSRSEMNVSTLELGDSALYLCASSKGTHGGTGPEKLFFGSGTQLSVL.

The CDR3 DNA reads as TGTGCCAGCCCATTAGACACTGAAGCTTTCTTT. Translating gives CASPLDTEAFF. This chain joins TRBV27 and TRBJ1-1; D uncertain. Deletions cut 8 bases from V and 3 bases from J, with 7 bases between. CDR3 length: 11 amino acids. Looked up from germline, CDR1 is MNHEY and CDR2 is SMNVEV (reference sequence).

The chain employs TRBV19 and TRBJ1-5; TRBD1 aligns across 7 bases. V gave up 7 bases and J gave up 1 base; unmatched junction bases: 16. CDR1 LNHDA and CDR2 SQIVND come from the germline V gene (reference sequence). The CDR3 is made up of 18 amino acids. CDR3 sequence (DNA): TGTGCCAGTACCACCAGGGGGACGGGGGATATGAGCAATCAGCCCCAGCATTTT. This translates into CASTTRGTGDMSNQPQHF.

The genes are TRBV7-2 and TRBJ1-3, with D perhaps matching TRBD1 (5 bases). The germline V gene has CDR1 SGHTA and CDR2 FQGNSA. CDR3 length equals 14 residues. V was clipped by 3 bases and J by 2 bases, with 8 bases between them. The CDR3: CASSLGLPGNTIYF. The CDR3 coding sequence is TGTGCCAGCAGCTTGGGACTTCCTGGAAACACCATATATTTT. The full variable domain, with the rest looked up from reference TRBV7-2 and TRBJ1-3, is GAGVSQSPSNKVTEKGKDVELRCDPISGHTALYWYRQSLGQGLEFLIYFQGNSAPDKSGLPSDRFSAERTGGSVSTLTIQRTQQEDSAVYLCASSLGLPGNTIYFGEGSWLTVV.

This sequence joins TRBV28 and TRBJ1-2; D possibly corresponds to TRBD1 (5 bases). The CDR3 is made up of 16 amino acids. V gave up 6 bases and J gave up 4 bases, with 21 bases separating them. The germline CDR1 and CDR2 sequences are MDHEN and SYDVKM. The DNA of the CDR3 is TGTGCCAGCAGCCGAGGACCTGGGGGGGAGACCTATGGCTACACCTTC. Protein sequence: CASSRGPGGETYGYTF.

This clone appeared once. This chain links TRBV5-1 with TRBJ2-7, with 12 bases identical to TRBD1. The CDR3 consists of 15 residues. Trimming at V came to 4 bases and at J to 3 bases, leaving 5 bases not matched to a gene. CDR1 and CDR2 (germline): SGHRS, YFSETQ. CDR3 DNA sequence: TGCGCCAGCAGCGGGGGGACAGGGGGCGGCTACGAGCAGTACTTC. This translates into CASSGGTGGGYEQYF.

This clone was observed a few times. The chain combines TRBV27 with TRBJ1-1; TRBD1 matches at 9 bases. J lost 11 bases, V lost 5 bases, and 9 bases had no gene match. CDR1 and CDR2 (germline): MNHEY, SMNVEV (reference sequence). The CDR3 extends over 13 amino acids. The chain's CDR3 is CASSTRDRVRAFF. CDR3 sequence (DNA): TGTGCCAGCAGTACCCGGGACAGGGTGCGGGCTTTCTTT.

This clone was picked up a small number of times. This sequence joins TRBV3-1 (or the pseudogene TRBV3-2) and TRBJ2-1; the match to TRBD1 covers 7 bases. Germline CDR1 and CDR2: LGHDT and YNNKEL (reference sequence). The junction had 9 bases not matched to a gene; V was cut back by 6 bases and J by 4 bases. There are 15 residues in the CDR3. The DNA for the CDR3 is TGTGCCAGCAGTCCCCGGAAGGGGGCATACAATGAGCAGTTCTTC. Translation gives CASSPRKGAYNEQFF.